These 27 T cell receptor beta chains came from one sample sequenced in a study of T cells expressing NK-cell markers. TCRdb reprocessed the 5' RACE reads and stores each CDR3 protein as one record, lacking DNA. This sample lists some 410,000 distinct CDR3 sequences; its ten largest clones have 6% to 8%. The specimen sequenced was blood T cells: a sorted CD56 or NKG2C T cell subset, CD4+ or CD8+ T cells, or bulk PBMC T cells (not recorded which). The receptors here all came from a woman between 18 and 75 years old in good health.

This chain connects TRBV2 to TRBJ2-5; TCRdb outputs TRBD1, but without DNA this stays unchecked. Germline assignment: CDR1 SNHLY and CDR2 FYNNEI. The CDR3 spans 13 residues. CDR3 residues: CASTAQGTETQYF.

The chain joins TRBV4-3 to TRBJ2-3; the TCRdb call, TRBD1, lacks DNA for checking. The CDR3 consists of 13 residues. Germline-derived CDR1 and CDR2 are LGHNA and YSLEER. The CDR3 protein is CASSQEAPDTQYF.

This chain links TRBV7-3 with TRBJ1-1; absent DNA, TCRdb's TRBD1 call cannot be checked. Germline V gene lookup returns CDR1 SGHTA and CDR2 FQGTGA. The CDR3 extends over 15 amino acids. CDR3 residues: CASSLPGARNTEAFF.

The rearrangement links TRBV27 to TRBJ2-5; TCRdb picks TRBD1, but there is no DNA to check that call. CDR3 length equals 14 residues. The germline CDR1 and CDR2 sequences are MNHEY and SMNVEV (reference sequence). Here the CDR3 reads CASSAYGGLETQYF.

The chain is built from TRBV4-3 and TRBJ1-6; the TRBD1 assignment by TCRdb is unverifiable without DNA. Germline V CDR1 and CDR2: LGHNA, YSLEER. The CDR3 contains 17 residues. The CDR3 region is CASSQNPGTADNSPLHF.

The chain combines TRBV20-1 with TRBJ2-7; without DNA, the TCRdb call of TRBD1 cannot be checked. Germline CDR1 reads DFQATT; CDR2 reads SNEGSKA (reference sequence). The CDR3 length is 16 residues. CDR3 protein: CSARDTSRVPSYEQYF.

The J gene is TRBJ2-5, the V gene TRBV30; the TCRdb call, TRBD2, lacks DNA for checking. From germline, CDR1 is GTSNPN and CDR2 SVGIG (reference sequence). This CDR3 spans 15 amino acids. The CDR3 sequence: CAWRGASEYQETQYF. The full variable domain, in which reference TRBV30 and TRBJ2-5 provide the parts outside the CDR3, is SQTIHQWPATLVQPVGSPLSLECTVEGTSNPNLYWYRQAAGRGLQLLFYSVGIGQISSEVPQNLSASRPQDRQFILSSKKLLLSDSGFYLCAWRGASEYQETQYFGPGTRLLVL.

The chain links TRBV20-1 to TRBJ2-2. Per germline, CDR1 DFQATT and CDR2 SNEGSKA (reference sequence). CDR3 length: 15 residues. The chain's CDR3 is CSARRGSLNTGELFF.

The chain is built from TRBV19 and TRBJ2-7; with no DNA, the TCRdb D assignment of TRBD2 cannot be verified. Germline CDR1 reads LNHDA; CDR2 reads SQIVND (reference sequence). The CDR3 runs 14 residues. CDR3 sequence reads: CATKDSRSPYEQYF.

The CDR3 reads CASSLGGPSGQPQHF. The V and J genes are TRBV7-2 and TRBJ1-5. Germline V gene sequence: CDR1 SGHTA, CDR2 FQGNSA. There are 15 residues in the CDR3.

V gene TRBV4-3 combines with J gene TRBJ1-2. The CDR3 consists of 13 residues. The germline V gene has CDR1 LGHNA and CDR2 YSLEER. Here the CDR3 reads CASSPNRNYGYTF.

V is TRBV5-6 and J is TRBJ2-1; checking the TCRdb D call of TRBD2 is not possible without DNA. This CDR3 contains 15 residues. Germline V gives CDR1 SGHDT, CDR2 YYEEEE. CDR3 loop: CASSPLGSSYNEQFF.

The chain has TRBV20-1 and TRBJ2-5; TCRdb designates TRBD1, a call that cannot be tested without DNA. The germline gives CDR1 DFQATT, CDR2 SNEGSKA (reference sequence). The CDR3 runs 12 residues. The CDR3 loop is CSAGDRGGTQYF.

The rearrangement links TRBV9 to TRBJ2-4; no DNA is available, so the TRBD1 call from TCRdb remains unchecked. CDR3 length: 14 residues. Germline V CDR1 and CDR2: SGDLS, YYNGEE. The CDR3 region is CASGTGASKNIQYF.

V is TRBV12-3 or TRBV12-4 and J is TRBJ2-7; TCRdb lists TRBD1, though no DNA is available to test this call. This CDR3 spans 15 amino acids. CDR3: CASSLVGTGLYEQYF.

CDR3 amino acids: CASSLEGGDYYGYTF. This chain joins TRBV7-8 and TRBJ1-2; there is no DNA to check the TCRdb D call of TRBD1. The CDR3 loop spans 15 amino acids. Germline-derived CDR1 and CDR2 are SGHVS and FQNEAQ.

This chain links TRBV24-1 with TRBJ2-3; no DNA is available, so the TRBD2 call from TCRdb remains unchecked. The CDR3 has 19 residues. Germline V gene lookup returns CDR1 KGHDR and CDR2 SFDVKD. This CDR3 reads CATSDFPRSETSGQDTQYF.

V is TRBV6-5 and J is TRBJ2-2. There are 14 residues in the CDR3. Germline values: CDR1 MNHEY, CDR2 SVGAGI. The CDR3 spells CASSYGGNTGELFF.

CDR3 sequence reads: CASSLVARTGELFF. The chain has TRBV5-1 and TRBJ2-2. Germline V CDR1 and CDR2: SGHRS, YFSETQ. This CDR3 is 14 amino acids long.

This chain connects TRBV6-1 to TRBJ2-3. The CDR3 covers 15 residues. Germline V gene lookup returns CDR1 MNHNS and CDR2 SASEGT. CDR3 in amino acids: CASSEPGSLTDTQYF.

CDR3 amino acids: CSARLAGDEQYF. The chain recombines TRBV20-1 with TRBJ2-7; the D gene TCRdb calls, TRBD2, cannot be checked with no DNA. Germline V lookup: CDR1 DFQATT, CDR2 SNEGSKA (reference sequence). The CDR3 length is 12 residues.

The chain uses TRBV20-1 and TRBJ1-5. CDR1 is DFQATT and CDR2 is SNEGSKA in the germline V gene (reference sequence). The CDR3 sequence is 14 residues long. CDR3 amino acids: CSAEDPRSNQPQHF.

The CDR3 loop is CSVPSGSSYNEQFF. This sequence joins TRBV29-1 and TRBJ2-1; absent DNA, TCRdb's TRBD2 call cannot be checked. The CDR3 is 14 amino acids. Germline V gives CDR1 SQVTM, CDR2 ANQGSEA.

V usage is TRBV27 and J usage is TRBJ2-3. The CDR3 is 13 residues long. Germline V gene lookup returns CDR1 MNHEY and CDR2 SMNVEV (reference sequence). CDR3: CASRRLASDTQYF.

The chain is built from TRBV11-2 and TRBJ2-4; there is no DNA to check the TCRdb D call of TRBD1. This CDR3 has 13 residues. CDR1 is SGHAT, CDR2 FQNNGV, per germline. The CDR3 sequence: CASSFTGENIQYF.

This chain uses TRBV27 with TRBJ2-2; TCRdb's D call, TRBD2, is unchecked because there is no DNA. The CDR3 totals 15 residues. Germline V lookup: CDR1 MNHEY, CDR2 SMNVEV (reference sequence). The CDR3 region is CASRGLAGVGGELFF.

V usage is TRBV12-3 or TRBV12-4 and J usage is TRBJ2-1. This CDR3 contains 13 residues. CDR3 amino acids: CASSLELALEQFF.